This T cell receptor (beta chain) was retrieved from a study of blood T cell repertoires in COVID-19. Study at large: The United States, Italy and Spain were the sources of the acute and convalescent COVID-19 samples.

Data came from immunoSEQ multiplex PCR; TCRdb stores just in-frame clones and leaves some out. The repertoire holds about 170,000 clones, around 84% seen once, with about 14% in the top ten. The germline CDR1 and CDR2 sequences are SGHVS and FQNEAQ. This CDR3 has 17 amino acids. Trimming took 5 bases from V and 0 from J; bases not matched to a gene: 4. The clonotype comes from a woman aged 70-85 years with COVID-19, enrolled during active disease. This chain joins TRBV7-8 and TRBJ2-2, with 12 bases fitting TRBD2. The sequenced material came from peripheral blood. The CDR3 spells CASSPTSGGTNTGELFF. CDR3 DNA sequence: TGTGCCAGCAGCCCGACTAGCGGGGGAACGAACACCGGGGAGCTGTTTTTT.